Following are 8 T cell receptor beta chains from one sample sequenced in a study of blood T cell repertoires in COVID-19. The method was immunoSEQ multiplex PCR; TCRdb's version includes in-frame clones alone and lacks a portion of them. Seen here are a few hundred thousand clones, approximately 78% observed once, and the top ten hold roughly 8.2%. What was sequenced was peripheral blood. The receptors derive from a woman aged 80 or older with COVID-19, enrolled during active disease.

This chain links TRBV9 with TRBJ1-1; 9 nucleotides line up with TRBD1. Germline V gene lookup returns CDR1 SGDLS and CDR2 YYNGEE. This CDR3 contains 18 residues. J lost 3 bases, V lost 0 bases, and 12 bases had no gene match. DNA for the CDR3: TGTGCCAGCAGCGTAGGACAGGGGGGAACCGTCAGGCACACTGAAGCTTTCTTT. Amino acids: CASSVGQGGTVRHTEAFF.

The CDR3, as DNA: TGTGCCAGCAGCCTAGGACAGCAGAATCAGCCCCAGCATTTT. Protein: CASSLGQQNQPQHF. V usage is TRBV5-5 and J usage is TRBJ1-5; D perhaps matches TRBD1 (6 bases). Trimming left V 4 bases short and J 4 bases short, with 12 bases between. The CDR3 spans 14 residues. The germline CDR1 and CDR2 sequences are SGHKS and YYEKEE (reference sequence).

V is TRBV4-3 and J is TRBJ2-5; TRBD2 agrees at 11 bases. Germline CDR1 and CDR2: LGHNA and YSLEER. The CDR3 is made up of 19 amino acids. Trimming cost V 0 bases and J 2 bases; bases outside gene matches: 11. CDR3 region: CASSQDKASGRTRQETQYF. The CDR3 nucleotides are TGCGCCAGCAGCCAAGATAAGGCTAGCGGGAGGACGAGACAAGAGACCCAGTACTTC.

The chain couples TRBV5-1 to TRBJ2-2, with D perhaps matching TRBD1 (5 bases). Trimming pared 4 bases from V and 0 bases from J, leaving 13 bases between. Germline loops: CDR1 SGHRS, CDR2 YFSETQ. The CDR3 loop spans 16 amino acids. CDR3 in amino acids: CASSIGAATNTGELFF. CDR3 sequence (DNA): TGCGCCAGCAGCATTGGGGCAGCAACGAACACCGGGGAGCTGTTTTTT.

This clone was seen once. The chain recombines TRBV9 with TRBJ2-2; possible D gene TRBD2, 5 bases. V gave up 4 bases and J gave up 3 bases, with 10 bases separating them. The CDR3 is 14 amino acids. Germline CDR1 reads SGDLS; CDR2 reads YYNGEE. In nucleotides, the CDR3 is TGTGCCAGCAGCCGAGGGCGGGACACCGGGGAGCTGTTTTTT. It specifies CASSRGRDTGELFF.

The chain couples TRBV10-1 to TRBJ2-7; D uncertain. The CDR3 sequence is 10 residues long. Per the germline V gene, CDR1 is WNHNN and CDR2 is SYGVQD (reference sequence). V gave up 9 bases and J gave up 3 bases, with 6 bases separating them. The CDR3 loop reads CARSLYEQYF. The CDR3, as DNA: TGCGCCAGGAGCCTCTACGAGCAGTACTTC.

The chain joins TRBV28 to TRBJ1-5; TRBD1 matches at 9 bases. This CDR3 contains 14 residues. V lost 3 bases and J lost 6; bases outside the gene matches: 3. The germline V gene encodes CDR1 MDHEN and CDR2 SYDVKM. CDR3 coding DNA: TGTGCCAGCAGTTTCCCGACAGGGGGTCAGCCCCAGCATTTT. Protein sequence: CASSFPTGGQPQHF. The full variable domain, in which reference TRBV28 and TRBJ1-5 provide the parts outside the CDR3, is DVKVTQSSRYLVKRTGEKVFLECVQDMDHENMFWYRQDPGLGLRLIYFSYDVKMKEKGDIPEGYSVSREKKERFSLILESASTNQTSMYLCASSFPTGGQPQHFGDGTRLSIL.

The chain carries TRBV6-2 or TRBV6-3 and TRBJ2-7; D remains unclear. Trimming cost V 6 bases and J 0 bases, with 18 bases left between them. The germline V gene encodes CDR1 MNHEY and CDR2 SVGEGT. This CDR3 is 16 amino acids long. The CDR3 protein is CASSPRGTASSYEQYF. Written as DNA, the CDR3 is TGTGCCAGCAGCCCCAGAGGAACGGCGAGCTCCTACGAGCAGTACTTC.